Listed below are T cell receptor beta chains from one sample, sequenced in a study of cytomegalovirus exposure and HLA in healthy donors. TCRdb's copy holds only in-frame clones and misses some; the assay was immunoSEQ multiplex PCR. The sample consists of over 85,000 clones, about 74% of them appearing once. Sequenced: PBMCs. The receptors were gathered from a female donor in good health and CMV-seronegative. The CDR3 runs from the conserved cysteine through the conserved F or W. D genes are given only for firm matches. Clone sizes are given selectively: once, few, many, or a class where the clone is expanded.

d_call j_call clone_size v_call cdr3_aa cdr3_nt
. TRBJ1-2 . TRBV5-1 CASSPGRGLDGYTF TGCGCCAGCAGCCCCGGGAGGGGGTTGGATGGCTACACCTTC
. TRBJ1-6 . TRBV2 CASSPDSINSPLHF TGTGCCAGCAGTCCCGACAGTATTAATTCACCCCTCCACTTT
TRBD1 TRBJ1-1 . TRBV7-2 CASSSRDRPNTEAFF TGTGCCAGCAGCTCCCGGGACAGGCCTAACACTGAAGCTTTCTTT
. TRBJ1-2 . TRBV7-8 CASSSTGNYGYTF TGTGCCAGCAGCTCCACAGGGAACTATGGCTACACCTTC
. TRBJ1-1 . TRBV7-3 CASSIDTEAFF TGTGCCAGCAGCATCGACACTGAAGCTTTCTTT
TRBD2 TRBJ2-2 . TRBV4-1 CASSHASGRGNVGELFF TGCGCCAGCAGCCACGCTAGCGGGAGAGGTAACGTCGGGGAGCTGTTTTTT
TRBD1 TRBJ2-7 . TRBV19 CASSPRQGSYEQYF TGTGCCAGTAGTCCCCGACAGGGTTCCTACGAGCAGTACTTC
. TRBJ2-6 . TRBV9 CASSAGGGYRTGNSGANVLTF TGTGCCAGCAGCGCGGGGGGCGGGTACCGGACAGGGAACTCTGGGGCCAACGTCCTGACTTTC
. TRBJ1-2 . TRBV9 CASSVGQGIDGYTF TGTGCCAGCAGCGTAGGTCAGGGAATCGATGGCTACACCTTC
. TRBJ1-5 few TRBV5-6 CASSRTDSRNQPQHF TGTGCCAGCAGCAGAACGGACAGTAGAAATCAGCCCCAGCATTTT
. TRBJ1-2 . TRBV9 CASSPIRQATF TGTGCCAGCAGCCCTATTAGACAGGCAACCTTC
. TRBJ1-1 few TRBV6-1 CASSLTGRTEAFF TGTGCCAGCAGTTTGACAGGTCGGACTGAAGCTTTCTTT
. TRBJ2-7 once TRBV7-6 CASSPSGTYYEQYF TGTGCCAGCAGCCCGTCCGGAACCTACTACGAGCAGTACTTC
TRBD1 TRBJ2-1 . TRBV5-5 CASSFFDRASNEQFF TGTGCCAGCAGCTTTTTCGACAGGGCGAGTAATGAGCAGTTCTTC
. TRBJ2-3 once TRBV19 CASNPGWGGTDTQYF TGTGCCAGTAATCCGGGTTGGGGAGGCACAGATACGCAGTATTTT
. TRBJ2-2 . TRBV7-3 CASSSLGGTGELFF TGTGCCAGCAGCTCCCTCGGCGGGACCGGGGAGCTGTTTTTT
TRBD1 TRBJ2-1 . TRBV7-2 CASSRQGSSYNEQFF TGTGCCAGCAGTAGACAGGGTAGCTCCTACAATGAGCAGTTCTTC
. TRBJ2-7 once TRBV5-1 CASSETGSYEQYF TGCGCCAGCAGCGAGACGGGGAGCTACGAGCAGTACTTC
TRBD2 TRBJ2-5 few TRBV6-5 CASSYSVAGEGETQYF TGTGCCAGCAGTTACTCTGTAGCGGGAGAGGGGGAGACCCAGTACTTC
. TRBJ1-1 . TRBV6-6 CASSYTVMNTEAFF TGTGCCAGCAGTTATACAGTGATGAACACTGAAGCTTTCTTT
. TRBJ2-1 once TRBV7-8 CASSLEAGEQFF TGTGCCAGCAGCTTAGAGGCAGGGGAGCAGTTCTTC
TRBD2 TRBJ2-7 . TRBV7-9 CASRPGLADSYEQYF TGTGCCAGCAGGCCGGGACTAGCGGACTCCTACGAGCAGTACTTC
. TRBJ2-7 . TRBV25-1 CASRDRRTGEQYF TGTGCCAGCAGAGACCGAAGGACTGGGGAGCAGTACTTC
TRBD1 TRBJ2-5 . TRBV12-5 CASGLARPGTATLQETQYF TGTGCTAGTGGTTTGGCCCGACCCGGGACAGCCACTCTCCAAGAGACCCAGTACTTC
TRBD1 TRBJ1-2 . TRBV10-1 CATGTGNGGYTF TGCGCCACCGGGACAGGGAACGGTGGCTACACCTTC
. TRBJ1-2 . TRBV4-3 CASSQPGQGTYGYTF TGCGCCAGCAGCCAACCCGGGCAGGGGACCTATGGCTACACCTTC
TRBD1 TRBJ1-2 . TRBV14 CASSQLGTDPPWWGYTF TGTGCCAGCAGCCAACTAGGGACAGATCCGCCTTGGTGGGGCTACACCTTC
TRBD2 TRBJ2-2 . TRBV10-1 CASSIAGGGGELFF TGCGCCAGCAGTATAGCGGGGGGAGGCGGGGAGCTGTTTTTT
TRBD1 TRBJ1-1 . TRBV30 CAWIGFSPDRMNTEAFF TGTGCCTGGATCGGGTTTTCCCCGGACAGGATGAACACTGAAGCTTTCTTT